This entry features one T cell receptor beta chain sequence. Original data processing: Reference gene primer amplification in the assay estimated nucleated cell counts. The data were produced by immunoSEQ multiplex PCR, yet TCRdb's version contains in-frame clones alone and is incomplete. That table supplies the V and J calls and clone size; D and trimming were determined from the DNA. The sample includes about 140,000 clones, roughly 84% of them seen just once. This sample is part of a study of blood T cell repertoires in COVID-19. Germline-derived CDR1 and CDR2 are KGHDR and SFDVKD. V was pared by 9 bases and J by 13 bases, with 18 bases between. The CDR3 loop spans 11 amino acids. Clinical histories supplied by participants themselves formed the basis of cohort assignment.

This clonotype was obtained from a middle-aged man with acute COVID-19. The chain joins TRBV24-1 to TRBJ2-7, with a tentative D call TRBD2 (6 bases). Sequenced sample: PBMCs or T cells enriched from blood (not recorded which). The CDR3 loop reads CATPAGRRSYF. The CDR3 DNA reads TGTGCCACCCCTGCGGGAAGAAGATCCTACTTC.